This TCR beta chain was captured in a study of shared clonotypes between healthy human individuals. The protocol was immunoSEQ multiplex PCR, while the TCRdb copy is restricted to in-frame clones and leaves out a portion. The sample includes over a million clones, about 70% of them seen just once. This CDR3 spans 14 amino acids. Germline lookup yields CDR1 MNHNS and CDR2 SASEGT. The V gene end was trimmed by 8 bases and the J gene end by 3 bases; junction bases not matched to a gene: 5. Sequencing was carried out using memory CD4+ T cells sorted from blood. Subset described: CD45RA-negative fraction. The rearrangement links TRBV6-1 to TRBJ2-2, with 8 bases that match TRBD1. This receptor was identified in a man aged 18-30 years in good health. The CDR3 reads CASLGRGHTGELFF. Here the CDR3 DNA reads TGTGCCAGCCTGGGCAGGGGGCACACCGGGGAGCTGTTTTTT.